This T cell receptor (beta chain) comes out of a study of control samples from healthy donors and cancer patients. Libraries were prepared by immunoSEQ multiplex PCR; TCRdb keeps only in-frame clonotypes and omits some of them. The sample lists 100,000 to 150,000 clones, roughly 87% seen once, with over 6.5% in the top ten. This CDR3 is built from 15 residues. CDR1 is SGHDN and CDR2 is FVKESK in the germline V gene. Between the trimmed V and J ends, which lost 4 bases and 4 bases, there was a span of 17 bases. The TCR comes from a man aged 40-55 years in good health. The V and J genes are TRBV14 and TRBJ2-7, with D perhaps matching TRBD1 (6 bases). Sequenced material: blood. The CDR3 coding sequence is TGTGCCAGCAGCCCCCACCGAGGGACATGGTACGAGCAGTACTTC. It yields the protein CASSPHRGTWYEQYF.